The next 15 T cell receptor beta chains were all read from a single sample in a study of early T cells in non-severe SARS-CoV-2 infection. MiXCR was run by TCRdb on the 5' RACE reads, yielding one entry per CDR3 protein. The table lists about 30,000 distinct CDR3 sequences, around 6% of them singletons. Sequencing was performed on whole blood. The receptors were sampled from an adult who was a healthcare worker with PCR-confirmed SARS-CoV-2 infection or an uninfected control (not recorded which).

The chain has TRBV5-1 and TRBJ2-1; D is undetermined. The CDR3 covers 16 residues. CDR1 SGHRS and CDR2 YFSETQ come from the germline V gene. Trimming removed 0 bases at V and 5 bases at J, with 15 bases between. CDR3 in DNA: TGCGCCAGCAGCTTGGGTCACAACACCGAGAACAATGAGCAGTTCTTC. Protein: CASSLGHNTENNEQFF. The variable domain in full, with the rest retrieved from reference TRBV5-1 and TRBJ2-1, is KAGVTQTPRYLIKTRGQQVTLSCSPISGHRSVSWYQQTPGQGLQFLFEYFSETQRNKGNFPGRFSGRQFSNSRSEMNVSTLELGDSALYLCASSLGHNTENNEQFFGPGTRLTVL.

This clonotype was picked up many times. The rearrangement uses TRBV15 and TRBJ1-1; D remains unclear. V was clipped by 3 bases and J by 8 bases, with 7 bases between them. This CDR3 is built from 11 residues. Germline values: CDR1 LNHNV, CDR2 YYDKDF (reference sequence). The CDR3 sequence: CATSSSGEAFF. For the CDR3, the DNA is TGTGCCACCAGCAGCAGCGGGGAAGCTTTCTTT.

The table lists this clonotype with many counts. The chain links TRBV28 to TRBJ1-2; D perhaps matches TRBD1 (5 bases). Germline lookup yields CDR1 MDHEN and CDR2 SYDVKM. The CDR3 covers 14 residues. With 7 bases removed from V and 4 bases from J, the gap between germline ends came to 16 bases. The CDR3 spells CASTAPGVTYGYTF. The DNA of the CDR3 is TGTGCCAGCACCGCTCCGGGGGTGACCTATGGCTACACCTTC.

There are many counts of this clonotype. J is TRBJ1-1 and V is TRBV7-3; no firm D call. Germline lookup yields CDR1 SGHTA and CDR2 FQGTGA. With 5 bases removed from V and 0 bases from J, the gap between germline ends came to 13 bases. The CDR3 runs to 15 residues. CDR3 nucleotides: TGTGCCAGCAGCCTCACGAGGTCCCTGAACACTGAAGCTTTCTTT. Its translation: CASSLTRSLNTEAFF.

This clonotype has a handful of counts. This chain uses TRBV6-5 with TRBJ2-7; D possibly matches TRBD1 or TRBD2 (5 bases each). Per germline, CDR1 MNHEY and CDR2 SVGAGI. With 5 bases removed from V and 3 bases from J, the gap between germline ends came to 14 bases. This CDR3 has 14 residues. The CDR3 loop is CASSRGGGYYEQYF. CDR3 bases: TGTGCCAGCAGTAGAGGTGGGGGTTACTACGAGCAGTACTTC.

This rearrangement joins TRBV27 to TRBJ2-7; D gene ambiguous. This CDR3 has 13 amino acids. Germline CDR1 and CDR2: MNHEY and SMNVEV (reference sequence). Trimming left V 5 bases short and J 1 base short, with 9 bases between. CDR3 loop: CASSPTLSYEQYF. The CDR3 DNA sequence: TGTGCCAGCAGTCCAACTTTGTCCTACGAGCAGTACTTC.

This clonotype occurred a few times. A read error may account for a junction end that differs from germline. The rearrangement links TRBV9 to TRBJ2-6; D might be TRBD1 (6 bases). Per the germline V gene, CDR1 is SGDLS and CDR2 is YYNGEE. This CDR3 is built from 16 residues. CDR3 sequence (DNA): TGTGCCAGCAGCGTTTCAGGGGCCTCTGGGGCCAACGTCCTGATTTTC. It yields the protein CASSVSGASGANVLIF.

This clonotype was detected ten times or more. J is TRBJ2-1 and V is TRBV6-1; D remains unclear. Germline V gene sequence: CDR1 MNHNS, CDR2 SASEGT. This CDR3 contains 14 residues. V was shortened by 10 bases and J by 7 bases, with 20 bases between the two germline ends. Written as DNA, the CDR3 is TGTGCCATCCTCAGCTACGGAGATGGGAATGAGCAGTTCTTC. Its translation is CAILSYGDGNEQFF.

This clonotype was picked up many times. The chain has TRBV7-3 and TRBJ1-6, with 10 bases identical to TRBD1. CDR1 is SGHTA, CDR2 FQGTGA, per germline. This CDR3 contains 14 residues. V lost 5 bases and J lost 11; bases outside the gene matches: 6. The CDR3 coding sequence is TGTGCCAGCAGCATGGGACAGGGGAGGGCACCCCTCCACTTT. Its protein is CASSMGQGRAPLHF.

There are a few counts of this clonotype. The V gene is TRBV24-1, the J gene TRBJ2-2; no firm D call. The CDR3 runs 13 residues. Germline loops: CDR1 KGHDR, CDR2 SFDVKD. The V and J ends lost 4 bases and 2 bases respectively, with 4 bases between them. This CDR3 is CATSETNTGELFF. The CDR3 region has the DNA TGTGCCACCAGTGAGACCAACACCGGGGAGCTGTTTTTT.

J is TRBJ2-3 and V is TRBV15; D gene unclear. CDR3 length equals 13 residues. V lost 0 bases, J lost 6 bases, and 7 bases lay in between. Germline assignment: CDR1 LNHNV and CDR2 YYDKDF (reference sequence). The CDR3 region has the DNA TGTGCCACCAGCAGAGATACAAGCGATACGCAGTATTTT. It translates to CATSRDTSDTQYF.

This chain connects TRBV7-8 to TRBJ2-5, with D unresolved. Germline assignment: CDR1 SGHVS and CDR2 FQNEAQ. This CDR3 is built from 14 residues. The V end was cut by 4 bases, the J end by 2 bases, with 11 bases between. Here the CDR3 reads CASSYALLQETQYF. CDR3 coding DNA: TGTGCCAGCAGCTATGCCTTGCTTCAAGAGACCCAGTACTTC. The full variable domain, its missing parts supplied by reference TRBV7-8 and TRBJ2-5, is GAGVSQSPRYKVAKRGQDVALRCDPISGHVSLFWYQQALGQGPEFLTYFQNEAQLDKSGLPSDRFFAERPEGSVSTLKIQRTQQEDSAVYLCASSYALLQETQYFGPGTRLLVL.

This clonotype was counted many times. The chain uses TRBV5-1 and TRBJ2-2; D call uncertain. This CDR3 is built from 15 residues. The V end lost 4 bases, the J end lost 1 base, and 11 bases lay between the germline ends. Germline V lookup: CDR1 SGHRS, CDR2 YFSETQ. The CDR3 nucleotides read TGCGCCAGCAGCCCGTGGAAAAAGAACACCGGGGAGCTGTTTTTT. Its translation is CASSPWKKNTGELFF.

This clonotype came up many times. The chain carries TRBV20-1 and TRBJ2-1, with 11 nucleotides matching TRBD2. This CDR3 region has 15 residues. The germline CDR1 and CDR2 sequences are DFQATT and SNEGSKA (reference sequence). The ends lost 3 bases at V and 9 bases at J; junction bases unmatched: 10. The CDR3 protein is CSASRIAGGPVEQFF. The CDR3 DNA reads TGCAGTGCTAGCAGAATAGCGGGAGGGCCTGTTGAGCAGTTCTTC.

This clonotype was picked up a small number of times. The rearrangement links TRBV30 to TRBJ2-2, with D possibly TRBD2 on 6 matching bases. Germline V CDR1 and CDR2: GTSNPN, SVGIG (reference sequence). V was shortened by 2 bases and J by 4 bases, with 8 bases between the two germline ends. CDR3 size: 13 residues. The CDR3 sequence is CAWSRDFTGELFF. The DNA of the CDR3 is TGTGCCTGGAGTCGGGACTTCACCGGGGAGCTGTTTTTT.